This passage covers 29 T cell receptor beta chains from one sample sequenced in a study of T cell repertoires in cytomegalovirus infection. TCRdb re-called the reads with MiXCR, one entry per CDR3 protein. Of tens of thousands of distinct CDR3 sequences in the sample, around 18% were seen once. Their antigens are not known. Specimen: CD8+ T cells from cultured PBMCs, collected from culture after CMV antigen stimulation. The receptors were gathered from a human donor in good health (CMV status not recorded). Some clones in this sample may be carry-over from other donors' samples.

This clonotype was observed a few times. The J gene is TRBJ2-1, the V gene TRBV19; no reliable D call. There are 8 residues in the CDR3. Germline V gene lookup returns CDR1 LNHDA and CDR2 SQIVND (reference sequence). The CDR3 sequence is CPRDEQFF. The CDR3 DNA is TGTCCAAGGGATGAGCAGTTCTTC.

Sample share makes this clonotype medium-sized. The J gene is TRBJ2-2, the V gene TRBV7-8; 13 nucleotides agree with TRBD2. CDR1 and CDR2 from the germline V gene are SGHVS and FQNEAQ. The length of the CDR3 is 17 residues. The V segment lost 3 bases and the J segment 5 bases; nucleotides outside the gene matches: 6. CDR3 sequence: CASSLTSGRMRTGELFF. CDR3 coding DNA: TGTGCCAGCAGCTTGACTAGCGGGAGGATGCGGACCGGGGAGCTGTTTTTT.

This clonotype was counted many times. This chain joins TRBV4-2 and TRBJ1-5, with D possibly TRBD1 on 6 matching bases. This CDR3 is built from 15 residues. Trimming took 1 base from V and 4 from J, leaving 11 bases between them. Germline V gene sequence: CDR1 LGHNA, CDR2 YNFKEQ. The CDR3 bases are TGTGCCAGCAGCCAAGGGGGGACATCTAATCAGCCCCAGCATTTT. This translates into CASSQGGTSNQPQHF.

The chain uses TRBV7-9 and TRBJ1-2; D is perhaps TRBD1 (6 bases). Germline V gene data show CDR1 as SEHNR and CDR2 as FQNEAQ (reference sequence). This CDR3 is 15 amino acids long. V was clipped by 4 bases and J by 4 bases, with 16 bases between them. The CDR3: CASSSSHQGIYGYTF. For the CDR3, the DNA is TGTGCCAGCAGCTCCAGTCACCAGGGGATCTATGGCTACACCTTC.

The chain joins TRBV12-3 or TRBV12-4 to TRBJ1-1; TRBD1 aligns across 7 bases. The trim removed 2 bases at V and 4 bases at J, leaving 4 bases unmatched. The CDR3 totals 14 residues. CDR3 in amino acids: CASSLLAGGTEAFF. The CDR3 DNA reads TGTGCCAGCAGTTTATTGGCAGGGGGCACTGAAGCTTTCTTT.

The chain carries TRBV9 and TRBJ2-7; 7 bases are a match to TRBD1. Germline assignment: CDR1 SGDLS and CDR2 YYNGEE. Unmatched junction bases numbered 6, after V lost 0 bases and J lost 3 bases. The CDR3 extends over 15 amino acids. DNA of the CDR3: TGTGCCAGCAGCGTAGGAGGGGACAGCCTCTACGAGCAGTACTTC. Amino acid sequence: CASSVGGDSLYEQYF.

The chain joins TRBV5-1 to TRBJ2-2; TRBD2 aligns across 8 bases. The CDR3 is 19 amino acids. The V segment lost 2 bases and the J segment 1 base; nucleotides outside the gene matches: 13. The germline gives CDR1 SGHRS, CDR2 YFSETQ. CDR3 coding DNA: TGCGCCAGCAGCTTATATAGGACTAGCAGGAAATTGAACACCGGGGAGCTGTTTTTT. Residues: CASSLYRTSRKLNTGELFF.

In its sample, this clonotype was seen a few times. This chain joins TRBV7-2 and TRBJ2-7; D possibly corresponds to TRBD2 (6 bases). Deletions cut 1 base from V and 3 bases from J, with 7 bases between. The germline gives CDR1 SGHTA, CDR2 FQGNSA. The CDR3 contains 13 residues. The CDR3 loop is CASSLGGIYEQYF. The CDR3 nucleotides are TGTGCCAGCAGCTTAGGCGGGATCTACGAGCAGTACTTC.

The chain links TRBV11-2 to TRBJ1-1; possible D gene TRBD1, 5 bases. The CDR3 consists of 14 residues. V was cut by 5 bases and J by 1 base, with 11 bases left in between. Germline V CDR1 and CDR2: SGHAT, FQNNGV. The CDR3 DNA sequence: TGTGCCAGCAGCCTAATCCAGGGGAACACTGAAGCTTTCTTT. As protein: CASSLIQGNTEAFF.

This chain links TRBV7-9 with TRBJ1-2, with 9 bases aligning to TRBD1. This CDR3 spans 17 amino acids. The germline gives CDR1 SEHNR, CDR2 FQNEAQ (reference sequence). Trimming at V came to 5 bases and at J to 2 bases, leaving 12 bases not matched to a gene. Written as DNA, the CDR3 is TGTGCCAGCAGCCCAACATGGAAGACAGGGGGAAACTATGGCTACACCTTC. Translating gives CASSPTWKTGGNYGYTF.

The chain's CDR3 is CSAYHRVLDTQYF. The CDR3 DNA sequence: TGCAGTGCTTACCACAGGGTCCTAGATACGCAGTATTTT. This sequence joins TRBV20-1 and TRBJ2-3; possible D gene TRBD1, 6 bases. Germline CDR1 DFQATT, CDR2 SNEGSKA (reference sequence). The CDR3 extends over 13 amino acids. V shed 5 bases and J shed 5 bases, with 14 bases lying between them.

This clonotype was counted between two and nine times. A read error may account for a junction end that differs from germline. This rearrangement joins TRBV12-3 or TRBV12-4 to TRBJ2-1; the match to TRBD2 covers 8 bases. The CDR3 runs 14 residues. The CDR3 DNA reads as TGTGCCAGCAGTCTAGCGGGCGTCCACAATGAGCAGTTCTTC. It translates to CASSLAGVHNEQFF.

This clonotype was counted only a few times. This sequence joins TRBV7-3 and TRBJ2-1; D possibly corresponds to TRBD2 (5 bases). CDR1 is SGHTA, CDR2 FQGTGA, per germline. The CDR3 has 15 amino acids. V was shortened by 2 bases and J by 6 bases, with 14 bases between the two germline ends. The CDR3 DNA sequence: TGTGCCAGCAGCTTATCTTGGGGAGAATCCAATGAGCAGTTCTTC. Encoded protein: CASSLSWGESNEQFF.

This clonotype was found a few times. The DNA of the CDR3 is TGTGCCAGCAGCCTACTCGGGGAGACCCAGTACTTC. The encoded protein is CASSLLGETQYF. The chain joins TRBV7-6 to TRBJ2-5, with D uncertain. CDR3 length: 12 residues. Germline V CDR1 and CDR2: SGHVS, FNYEAQ. V was shortened by 5 bases and J by 5 bases, with 9 bases between the two germline ends. The full variable domain, in which reference TRBV7-6 and TRBJ2-5 provide the parts outside the CDR3, is GAGVSQSPRYKVTKRGQDVALRCDPISGHVSLYWYRQALGQGPEFLTYFNYEAQQDKSGLPNDRFSAERPEGSISTLTIQRTEQRDSAMYRCASSLLGETQYFGPGTRLLVL.

CDR3 DNA: TGTGCCAGCAGTGCCTTAGGGGGGGCTAATCAGCCCCAGCATTTT. Protein product: CASSALGGANQPQHF. This chain links TRBV7-8 with TRBJ1-5; D possibly corresponds to TRBD1 (6 bases). V dropped 6 bases and J dropped 4 bases, with 16 bases sitting between them. CDR3 length: 15 amino acids. Germline-derived CDR1 and CDR2 are SGHVS and FQNEAQ.

V and J are TRBV7-2 and TRBJ2-1, with 7 bases aligning to TRBD1. The CDR3 is 16 residues long. The germline CDR1 and CDR2 sequences are SGHTA and FQGNSA. V lost 4 bases and J lost 7; bases outside the gene matches: 13. The CDR3 bases are TGTGCCAGCAGCTCCGAACAGGGGTCTGTGGGGAATGAGCAGTTCTTC. This sequence encodes CASSSEQGSVGNEQFF. Full variable domain (missing parts from reference TRBV7-2 and TRBJ2-1): GAGVSQSPSNKVTEKGKDVELRCDPISGHTALYWYRQSLGQGLEFLIYFQGNSAPDKSGLPSDRFSAERTGGSVSTLTIQRTQQEDSAVYLCASSSEQGSVGNEQFFGPGTRLTVL.

This chain joins TRBV12-5 and TRBJ2-5; possible D gene TRBD2, 6 bases. There are 12 residues in the CDR3. Germline assignment: CDR1 LGHNT and CDR2 FRNRAP. Trimming cost V 6 bases and J 6 bases, with 11 bases left between them. CDR3 residues: CASGGGRKTQYF. The CDR3 nucleotides are TGTGCTAGTGGGGGGGGTCGGAAGACCCAGTACTTC.

This clonotype was detected a few times. The chain recombines TRBV9 with TRBJ1-2, with D perhaps TRBD1 (6 bases). The CDR3 spans 15 residues. Germline V gene lookup returns CDR1 SGDLS and CDR2 YYNGEE. Trimming left V 4 bases short and J 6 bases short, with 19 bases between. Here the CDR3 reads CASSINTGKGDGYTF. The CDR3 region has the DNA TGTGCCAGCAGCATTAATACAGGGAAAGGAGATGGCTACACCTTC.

This clonotype was observed a handful of times. The chain links TRBV10-3 to TRBJ1-5; the match to TRBD1 covers 8 bases. Germline V gives CDR1 ENHRY, CDR2 SYGVKD. This CDR3 has 16 residues. Trimming cost V 3 bases and J 0 bases; bases outside gene matches: 4. CDR3 nucleotides: TGTGCCATCAGTGATCAGGGGGCGGATAGCAATCAGCCCCAGCATTTT. Its translation: CAISDQGADSNQPQHF.

In its sample, this clonotype was seen a few times. The chain employs TRBV27 and TRBJ2-7, with D maybe TRBD2 (6 bases). CDR1 is MNHEY, CDR2 SMNVEV, per germline (reference sequence). The CDR3 covers 14 residues. The V and J ends lost 6 bases and 6 bases respectively, with 18 bases between them. CDR3 DNA: TGTGCCAGCAGCTCCGGGGGTTCATTTCGCGAGCAGTACTTC. Its translation is CASSSGGSFREQYF.

This clonotype was seen more than once but under ten times. The chain employs TRBV19 and TRBJ1-2, with TRBD1 identical over 9 bases. Germline V gene lookup returns CDR1 LNHDA and CDR2 SQIVND (reference sequence). The trim removed 11 bases at V and 5 bases at J, leaving 9 bases unmatched. The CDR3 is 13 residues long. The CDR3 DNA is TGTGCCGTTCGGACAGGGGTGGGATATGGCTACACCTTC. The encoded protein is CAVRTGVGYGYTF.

Only one count was recorded for this clonotype. V is TRBV28 and J is TRBJ1-2; D is unresolved. The germline CDR1 and CDR2 sequences are MDHEN and SYDVKM. V was cut by 0 bases and J by 3 bases, with 5 bases left in between. The CDR3 length is 13 residues. The CDR3 DNA is TGTGCCAGCAGTTTATGGGGTGACTATGGCTACACCTTC. Translation: CASSLWGDYGYTF.

The rearrangement uses TRBV7-2 and TRBJ2-1; the D gene is possibly TRBD2 (6 bases). The germline CDR1 and CDR2 sequences are SGHTA and FQGNSA. V lost 5 bases, J lost 9 bases, and 20 bases lay in between. This CDR3 is 15 amino acids long. The CDR3 nucleotides read TGTGCCAGCAGCACCCCCGGTATGGCGGGAATTGAGCAGTTCTTC. Amino acids: CASSTPGMAGIEQFF. The full variable domain, in which reference TRBV7-2 and TRBJ2-1 provide the parts outside the CDR3, is GAGVSQSPSNKVTEKGKDVELRCDPISGHTALYWYRQSLGQGLEFLIYFQGNSAPDKSGLPSDRFSAERTGGSVSTLTIQRTQQEDSAVYLCASSTPGMAGIEQFFGPGTRLTVL.

This clonotype was seen a few times. This chain connects TRBV6-2 or TRBV6-3 to TRBJ2-7, with D possibly TRBD2 on 6 matching bases. Trimming removed 7 bases from V and 3 bases from J, with 16 bases in between. CDR1 and CDR2 (germline): MNHEY, SVGEGT. This CDR3 comprises 14 residues. The CDR3 loop reads CASNGRRGFYEQYF. The CDR3 bases are TGTGCCAGCAACGGGAGAAGGGGATTCTACGAGCAGTACTTC.

The chain employs TRBV27 and TRBJ1-1; D gene uncertain. The length of the CDR3 is 12 residues. Germline-derived CDR1 and CDR2 are MNHEY and SMNVEV (reference sequence). The V end lost 5 bases, the J end lost 7 bases, and 11 bases lay between the germline ends. DNA of the CDR3: TGTGCCAGCAGTAAGATCGGGCGTGAAGCTTTCTTT. Its protein product is CASSKIGREAFF.

The J gene is TRBJ2-5, the V gene TRBV19; the D is unclear. Germline loops: CDR1 LNHDA, CDR2 SQIVND (reference sequence). The V end was cut by 4 bases, the J end by 3 bases, with 12 bases between. The CDR3 is 14 residues long. The CDR3 here is CASSNRGRKETQYF. CDR3 bases: TGTGCCAGTAGTAACCGCGGACGTAAAGAGACCCAGTACTTC.

The table lists this clonotype with many counts. This chain links TRBV6-2 or TRBV6-3 with TRBJ1-2; D may be TRBD1 (5 bases). Per germline, CDR1 MNHEY and CDR2 SVGEGT. Trimming cost V 5 bases and J 4 bases, with 17 bases left between them. The CDR3 is 15 residues long. The CDR3 nucleotides are TGTGCCAGCAGTCCATCCTTGACAGAAATCTATGGCTACACCTTC. Protein sequence: CASSPSLTEIYGYTF.

The chain is built from TRBV27 and TRBJ2-2; D might be TRBD1 (6 bases). The CDR3 consists of 13 residues. Trimming removed 7 bases at V and 3 bases at J, with 9 bases between. Germline V lookup: CDR1 MNHEY, CDR2 SMNVEV (reference sequence). CDR3 nucleotide sequence: TGTGCCAGCAAGCAGGGGTACACCGGGGAGCTGTTTTTT. The encoded protein is CASKQGYTGELFF.

This clonotype has a handful of counts. This chain connects TRBV6-4 to TRBJ1-1; D perhaps matches TRBD1 (5 bases). V shed 3 bases and J shed 1 base, with 9 bases lying between them. The CDR3 runs 14 residues. Per the germline V gene, CDR1 is MRHNA and CDR2 is SNTAGT. The CDR3 nucleotides are TGTGCCAGCAGTGAATCAGGGAGGAACACTGAAGCTTTCTTT. This encodes CASSESGRNTEAFF.